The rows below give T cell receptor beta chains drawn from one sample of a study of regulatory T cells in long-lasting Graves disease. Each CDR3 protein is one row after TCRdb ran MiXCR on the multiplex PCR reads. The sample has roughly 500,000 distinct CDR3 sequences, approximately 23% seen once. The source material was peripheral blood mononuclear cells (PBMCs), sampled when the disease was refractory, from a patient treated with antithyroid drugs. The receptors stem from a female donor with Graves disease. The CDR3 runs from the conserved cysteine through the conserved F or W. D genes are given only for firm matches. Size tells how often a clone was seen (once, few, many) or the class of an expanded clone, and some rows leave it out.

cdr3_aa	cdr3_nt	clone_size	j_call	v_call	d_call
CAWSRPTGYQETQYF	TGTGCCTGGAGTCGCCCGACAGGGTACCAAGAGACCCAGTACTTC	.	TRBJ2-5	TRBV30	TRBD1
CASSLSPGRETQYF	TGTGCCAGCAGCCTCAGCCCCGGGCGGGAGACCCAGTACTTC	many	TRBJ2-5	TRBV7-8	.
CASSVPDSYQPNTGELFF	TGTGCCAGCAGCGTACCGGACTCCTACCAGCCGAACACCGGGGAGCTGTTTTTT	.	TRBJ2-2	TRBV9	.
CASSRDPYEQYF	TGTGCCAGCAGCCGGGACCCCTACGAGCAGTACTTC	many	TRBJ2-7	TRBV28	.
CASRLGQTYEQYF	TGTGCCAGCAGACTGGGACAGACCTACGAGCAGTACTTC	many	TRBJ2-7	TRBV6-1	TRBD1
CASIIRGPNTGELFF	TGTGCCAGCATCATCAGGGGGCCGAACACCGGGGAGCTGTTTTTT	many	TRBJ2-2	TRBV12-3/TRBV12-4	TRBD1
CASSPTQENEQYF	TGTGCCAGCTCACCGACTCAGGAGAACGAGCAGTACTTC	.	TRBJ2-7	TRBV18	.
CGGRRDEKLFF	TGCGGAGGCAGGAGGGATGAAAAACTGTTTTTT	few	TRBJ1-4	TRBV20-1	.
CASSHRLSTGAFF	TGCGCCAGCAGCCATCGCTTGAGCACTGGAGCTTTCTTT	.	TRBJ1-1	TRBV4-1	.
CASSTDSGTGNEQYF	TGTGCCAGCAGCACAGACTCCGGGACAGGGAACGAGCAGTACTTC	.	TRBJ2-7	TRBV7-9	TRBD1
CATSPPGGTQYF	TGTGCCACCTCGCCCCCGGGTGGGACCCAGTACTTC	few	TRBJ2-5	TRBV6-2/TRBV6-3	.
CASSFLGGLLNEKLFF	TGTGCCAGCAGCTTTTTAGGTGGCCTCCTTAATGAAAAACTGTTTTTT	.	TRBJ1-4	TRBV7-2	.
CASSRGTAFNQPQHF	TGTGCCAGCAGCCGCGGGACAGCCTTCAATCAGCCCCAGCATTTT	many	TRBJ1-5	TRBV28	TRBD1
CASSFNGGGETQYF	TGTGCCAGCAGCTTTAATGGGGGCGGGGAGACCCAGTACTTC	many	TRBJ2-5	TRBV7-2	.
CASINGGHPNTEAFF	TGTGCCAGCATCAACGGGGGACATCCGAACACTGAAGCTTTCTTT	many	TRBJ1-1	TRBV6-1	.
CASTLYAGPYEQYF	TGTGCCAGCACCCTTTATGCAGGTCCCTACGAGCAGTACTTC	.	TRBJ2-7	TRBV6-1	.
CATSFGTVLTTNEKLFF	TGTGCCACCAGCTTCGGGACGGTACTCACAACTAATGAAAAACTGTTTTTT	many	TRBJ1-4	TRBV15	.
CSGGQGIDQPQHF	TGCAGCGGGGGGCAGGGGATTGATCAGCCCCAGCATTTT	.	TRBJ1-5	TRBV29-1	.
CASSQQGGPYEQYF	TGTGCCAGCAGCCAACAGGGTGGACCCTACGAGCAGTACTTC	many	TRBJ2-7	TRBV7-2	.
CAWSVGGEETQYF	TGTGCCTGGAGTGTCGGGGGGGAAGAGACCCAGTACTTC	few	TRBJ2-5	TRBV30	TRBD2
CASSRWDRGGQPQHF	TGTGCCAGCAGTCGCTGGGACAGGGGTGGTCAGCCCCAGCATTTT	many	TRBJ1-5	TRBV6-1	TRBD1
CASSFLLAGSSYNEQFF	TGTGCCAGCAGTTTTCTCCTAGCGGGAAGCTCCTACAATGAGCAGTTCTTC	many	TRBJ2-1	TRBV28	TRBD2
CASRVGPGEKLFF	TGTGCCAGCAGGGTCGGGCCGGGTGAAAAACTGTTTTTT	many	TRBJ1-4	TRBV2	.
CASRPTLGQETQYF	TGTGCCAGCAGACCTACTCTAGGACAAGAGACCCAGTACTTC	many	TRBJ2-5	TRBV28	.
CASSFGGAGTEAFF	TGTGCCAGCAGTTTTGGGGGGGCGGGCACTGAAGCTTTCTTT	many	TRBJ1-1	TRBV28	.